This entry lists 11 T cell receptor beta chains sequenced from one sample in a study of siplizumab effects on memory and regulatory T cells. What these receptors recognize is not known. Produced via immunoSEQ multiplex PCR; TCRdb's table is partial and in-frame only. The sample yields some 9,900 clones, about 46% seen once. Researchers maintained the mixed lymphocyte reaction cells in coculture at 37°C for approximately six days. Sequenced material: CFSE-low (dividing) CD8+ T cells sorted from an allogeneic mixed lymphocyte reaction. Receptors were obtained from a human donor in good health; the cells came from an allogeneic mixed lymphocyte reaction.

In nucleotides, the CDR3 is TGTGCCAGCAGCGGTAGCGGGGGGGCTGGAAATGAGCAGTTCTTC. Its protein product is CASSGSGGAGNEQFF. The chain couples TRBV9 to TRBJ2-1; TRBD2 matches 11 bases. There are 15 residues in the CDR3. Per germline, CDR1 SGDLS and CDR2 YYNGEE. V dropped 3 bases and J dropped 7; count of bases not matched to a gene: 6.

This clone is classed as medium-sized. The genes are TRBV25-1 and TRBJ2-7; D call uncertain. The CDR3 loop spans 10 amino acids. V shed 6 bases and J shed 3 bases, with 3 bases lying between them. Germline assignment: CDR1 MGHDK and CDR2 SYGVNS. The CDR3 sequence: CASRGYEQYF. The CDR3 DNA reads TGTGCCAGCAGAGGCTACGAGCAGTACTTC.

This clone is termed medium-sized. The sample has other DNA sequences that encode this CDR3 too. The V and J genes are TRBV19 and TRBJ2-1, with 12 bases lining up with TRBD2. V lost 3 bases to trimming and J lost 4 bases; unmatched junction nucleotides: 4. The germline V gene encodes CDR1 LNHDA and CDR2 SQIVND (reference sequence). CDR3 size: 16 residues. CDR3 nucleotide sequence: TGTGCCAGTAGTATCTCTAGCGGGGGGGAGTACAATGAGCAGTTCTTC. Amino acid sequence: CASSISSGGEYNEQFF.

This clone was observed a handful of times. The chain carries TRBV7-2 and TRBJ2-1; D not certain. The CDR3 is 11 residues long. Trimming stripped 2 bases from V and 10 bases from J, with 6 bases between. The germline V gene encodes CDR1 SGHTA and CDR2 FQGNSA. The CDR3 protein is CASSLIQEQFF. As DNA, the CDR3 is TGTGCCAGCAGCTTAATTCAAGAGCAGTTCTTC.

This clone has just a few counts. This chain connects TRBV7-9 to TRBJ1-3, with 8 positions matching TRBD1. Per germline, CDR1 SEHNR and CDR2 FQNEAQ (reference sequence). Unmatched junction bases numbered 4, after V lost 4 bases and J lost 2 bases. The CDR3 consists of 15 residues. The CDR3 region has the DNA TGTGCCAGCAGCTCGAGGACAGGGCCTGGAAACACCATATATTTT. Protein sequence: CASSSRTGPGNTIYF.

By frequency in the sample, this clone is medium-sized. This chain connects TRBV15 to TRBJ2-7; 8 bases map to TRBD1. V dropped 1 base and J dropped 1; count of bases not matched to a gene: 3. The CDR3 is made up of 15 amino acids. Germline CDR1 is LNHNV and CDR2 is YYDKDF (reference sequence). CDR3 amino acids: CATSRVGQGSYEQYF. CDR3 nucleotides: TGTGCCACCAGCAGAGTCGGACAGGGATCCTACGAGCAGTACTTC.

This clone turned up a few times. The chain links TRBV13 to TRBJ2-3; 7 positions agree with TRBD2. CDR1 PRHDT and CDR2 FYEKMQ come from the germline V gene (reference sequence). The CDR3 loop spans 17 amino acids. With V trimmed by 1 base and J by 0 bases, 7 bases remained unmatched. The CDR3 DNA sequence: TGTGCCAGCAGCTTAGAGTCGTTCGGGAGGAGCACAGATACGCAGTATTTT. This sequence encodes CASSLESFGRSTDTQYF.

The rearrangement uses TRBV4-1 and TRBJ2-3; 11 nucleotides line up with TRBD2. The CDR3 runs 15 residues. The germline V gene has CDR1 MGHRA and CDR2 YSYEKL. J gave up 1 base and V 3 bases, and 0 bases lay outside the gene matches. CDR3 nucleotides: TGCGCCAGCAGCCAGACTAGCGGGGGCACAGATACGCAGTATTTT. Translation gives CASSQTSGGTDTQYF.

Here the CDR3 DNA reads TGTGCCAGCAGCTTAGCGCCTTATACTAACTATGGCTACACCTTC. Translation gives CASSLAPYTNYGYTF. The chain recombines TRBV7-8 with TRBJ1-2; D gene ambiguous. Germline CDR1 and CDR2: SGHVS and FQNEAQ. V lost 0 bases, J lost 0 bases, and 8 bases lay in between. The CDR3 is 15 residues long. The full variable domain, with the rest looked up from reference TRBV7-8 and TRBJ1-2, is GAGVSQSPRYKVAKRGQDVALRCDPISGHVSLFWYQQALGQGPEFLTYFQNEAQLDKSGLPSDRFFAERPEGSVSTLKIQRTQQEDSAVYLCASSLAPYTNYGYTFGSGTRLTVV.

V gene TRBV5-4 combines with J gene TRBJ2-7; D call uncertain. The V end lost 3 bases, the J end lost 6 bases, and 10 bases lay between the germline ends. This CDR3 contains 12 residues. CDR1 is SGHNT, CDR2 YYREEE, per germline (reference sequence). CDR3 residues: CASSYGASEQYF. The CDR3 DNA reads TGTGCCAGCAGCTACGGAGCGAGCGAGCAGTACTTC.

There are a few counts of this clone. This chain connects TRBV7-7 to TRBJ2-7, with D perhaps assigned TRBD1 or TRBD2 (5 bases each). Germline V gene sequence: CDR1 SSHAT, CDR2 FNYEAQ (reference sequence). The V and J ends lost 5 bases and 2 bases respectively, with 10 bases between them. The CDR3 length is 13 residues. This CDR3 reads CASSAGSAYEQYF. DNA of the CDR3: TGTGCCAGCAGCGCAGGGAGCGCCTACGAGCAGTACTTC.